The 25 T cell receptor beta chains below were found in one sample sequenced in a study of cytomegalovirus exposure and HLA in healthy donors. A multiplex PCR was run with 60 Vbeta primers and 13 Jbeta primers. Clones were sequenced by immunoSEQ multiplex PCR, and TCRdb holds only the in-frame ones, with some missing. The sample gives around 200,000 clones, roughly 85% of which show up once; over 2% is in the top ten. The sample was PBMCs. The receptors derive from a woman between 45 and 65 years old in good health and CMV-seronegative.

The CDR3 DNA is TGTGCCTGGAGTACTATTGGATCGACCCGGGAGGGCTACACCTTC. It is translated as CAWSTIGSTREGYTF. The chain joins TRBV30 to TRBJ1-2, with D uncertain. The V end lost 2 bases, the J end lost 8 bases, and 21 bases lay between the germline ends. This CDR3 spans 15 amino acids. The germline CDR1 and CDR2 sequences are GTSNPN and SVGIG (reference sequence).

The rearrangement uses TRBV5-1 and TRBJ2-3, with D perhaps matching TRBD2 (5 bases). The germline V and J ends were trimmed by 4 bases and 5 bases, with 8 bases remaining between them. The CDR3 runs to 12 residues. Per germline, CDR1 SGHRS and CDR2 YFSETQ. The CDR3 here is CASSPRGDTQYF. In DNA, the CDR3 is TGCGCCAGCAGCCCCCGGGGAGATACGCAGTATTTT.

The rearrangement links TRBV7-6 to TRBJ2-7, with 7 bases fitting TRBD2. J lost 3 bases, V lost 1 base, and 0 bases had no gene match. Looked up from germline, CDR1 is SGHVS and CDR2 is FNYEAQ. The CDR3 loop spans 13 amino acids. The CDR3 bases are TGTGCCAGCAGCTTAGGGGGGGGCTACGAGCAGTACTTC. This codes for CASSLGGGYEQYF.

This chain uses TRBV14 with TRBJ2-7, with TRBD2 as a possible D gene (6 bases). CDR1 and CDR2 (germline): SGHDN, FVKESK. Trimming took off 3 bases at V and 5 bases at J, with 11 bases between the two ends. This CDR3 has 13 amino acids. For the CDR3, the DNA is TGTGCCAGCAGCCAGGGGGACTTTCACGAGCAGTACTTC. Residues: CASSQGDFHEQYF.

This rearrangement joins TRBV2 to TRBJ2-1; 8 positions match TRBD1. Germline CDR1 is SNHLY and CDR2 is FYNNEI. Unmatched junction bases numbered 9, after V lost 5 bases and J lost 6 bases. The CDR3 is 15 amino acids. CDR3 sequence (DNA): TGTGCCAGCAGTAGAGAGGGTACAGGGGGCAATGAGCAGTTCTTC. This codes for CASSREGTGGNEQFF. The variable domain in full, with the rest retrieved from reference TRBV2 and TRBJ2-1, is EPEVTQTPSHQVTQMGQEVILRCVPISNHLYFYWYRQILGQKVEFLVSFYNNEISEKSEIFDDQFSVERPDGSNFTLKIRSTKLEDSAMYFCASSREGTGGNEQFFGPGTRLTVL.

Comment on this clone: Different DNA sequences within this sample yield the same CDR3. The rearrangement links TRBV30 to TRBJ1-1; 7 positions agree with TRBD1. From germline, CDR1 is GTSNPN and CDR2 SVGIG (reference sequence). Trimming cost V 2 bases and J 1 base; bases outside gene matches: 10. The CDR3 extends over 16 amino acids. The DNA for the CDR3 is TGTGCCTGGAGTCCATCTTTGGGACAGCCGAACACTGAAGCTTTCTTT. Translated: CAWSPSLGQPNTEAFF.

The J gene is TRBJ2-1, the V gene TRBV27, with 8 bases matching TRBD1. CDR3 length: 13 residues. V gave up 0 bases and J gave up 8 bases; unmatched junction bases: 0. In germline, CDR1 is MNHEY, CDR2 SMNVEV (reference sequence). The CDR3, as DNA: TGTGCCAGCAGTTTATCGACAGGGGATGAGCAGTTCTTC. Residues: CASSLSTGDEQFF.

The chain joins TRBV23-1 to TRBJ2-1; a weak D match, TRBD1 (6 bases). TRBV23-1 is reported as an ORF; its role is uncertain. CDR3 length: 17 residues. The V gene lost 0 bases and the J gene lost 6 bases, with 18 bases spanning the gap. The CDR3: CASSQSGRDKPSNEQFF. The CDR3, as DNA: TGCGCCAGCAGTCAATCAGGTAGGGACAAACCTTCCAATGAGCAGTTCTTC.

The rearrangement uses TRBV10-1 and TRBJ2-7; 9 bases map to TRBD2. The CDR3 consists of 15 residues. The germline V gene encodes CDR1 WNHNN and CDR2 SYGVQD (reference sequence). Trimming took 7 bases from V and 7 from J; bases not matched to a gene: 14. For the CDR3, the DNA is TGCGCCAGCACCGGCACGGATAGCGGGAGTTGTGAGCAGTACTTC. Its translation: CASTGTDSGSCEQYF.

This rearrangement joins TRBV5-1 to TRBJ1-1; D possibly corresponds to TRBD1 (5 bases). Trimming removed 4 bases from V and 1 base from J, with 11 bases in between. CDR1 and CDR2 from the germline V gene are SGHRS and YFSETQ. CDR3 length: 14 residues. CDR3 in amino acids: CASSTQGPNTEAFF. In DNA, the CDR3 is TGCGCCAGCAGCACTCAGGGCCCGAACACTGAAGCTTTCTTT.

The chain recombines TRBV7-9 with TRBJ2-3; D perhaps matches TRBD2 (5 bases). V was cut by 0 bases and J by 3 bases, with 16 bases left in between. The length of the CDR3 is 17 residues. Germline CDR1 SEHNR, CDR2 FQNEAQ (reference sequence). CDR3 in DNA: TGTGCCAGCAGCTTAGCCTGGAGTTTGACTAAAACAGATACGCAGTATTTT. It translates to CASSLAWSLTKTDTQYF.

The chain uses TRBV7-2 and TRBJ1-1; TRBD1 aligns across 7 bases. Germline V lookup: CDR1 SGHTA, CDR2 FQGNSA. This CDR3 has 16 amino acids. V gave up 1 base and J gave up 6 bases; unmatched junction bases: 11. The CDR3 coding sequence is TGTGCCAGCAGCTTAGGCCCGGACAGGCCCGGCGCTGAAGCTTTCTTT. Its protein is CASSLGPDRPGAEAFF. Full variable domain (remainder filled in from reference TRBV7-2 and TRBJ1-1): GAGVSQSPSNKVTEKGKDVELRCDPISGHTALYWYRQSLGQGLEFLIYFQGNSAPDKSGLPSDRFSAERTGGSVSTLTIQRTQQEDSAVYLCASSLGPDRPGAEAFFGQGTRLTVV.

V and J are TRBV27 and TRBJ2-1; D unresolved. CDR1 and CDR2 (germline): MNHEY, SMNVEV (reference sequence). The CDR3 runs to 13 residues. V lost 3 bases and J lost 4, with 7 bases in between. CDR3 region: CASSFNFYNEQFF. The CDR3 bases are TGTGCCAGCAGTTTCAACTTTTACAATGAGCAGTTCTTC.

This chain uses TRBV19 with TRBJ2-1; 9 bases match TRBD2. Per the germline V gene, CDR1 is LNHDA and CDR2 is SQIVND (reference sequence). The CDR3 is 14 residues long. J gave up 10 bases and V 5 bases, and 9 bases lay outside the gene matches. CDR3 nucleotide sequence: TGTGCCAGTAGTGGGACTAGCTACGGGGGCGAGCAGTTCTTC. It is translated as CASSGTSYGGEQFF. Supplemented by reference TRBV19 and TRBJ2-1, the full variable domain reads DGGITQSPKYLFRKEGQNVTLSCEQNLNHDAMYWYRQDPGQGLRLIYYSQIVNDFQKGDIAEGYSVSREKKESFPLTVTSAQKNPTAFYLCASSGTSYGGEQFFGPGTRLTVL.

The chain recombines TRBV10-3 with TRBJ2-1; 14 positions match TRBD2. Germline V gene data show CDR1 as ENHRY and CDR2 as SYGVKD. This CDR3 comprises 16 residues. Trimming cost V 6 bases and J 8 bases; bases outside gene matches: 9. The CDR3 sequence: CAISPGLAGVGDEQFF. The CDR3 DNA reads TGTGCCATCAGCCCGGGACTAGCGGGAGTTGGGGATGAGCAGTTCTTC.

The chain couples TRBV7-8 to TRBJ2-7, with 10 positions matching TRBD1. Germline CDR1 SGHVS, CDR2 FQNEAQ. Trimming at V came to 2 bases and at J to 4 bases, leaving 11 bases not matched to a gene. The CDR3 is made up of 17 amino acids. The CDR3 sequence is CASSLSGQGHPSYEQYF. Here the CDR3 DNA reads TGTGCCAGCAGCTTATCGGGACAGGGGCACCCTTCTTACGAGCAGTACTTC.

In the case of this clone: Germline and junction disagree at one end, which may indicate a read error. The chain carries TRBV7-9 and TRBJ2-7, with D perhaps matching TRBD2 (5 bases). The CDR3 contains 17 residues. Germline values: CDR1 SEHNR, CDR2 FQNEAQ (reference sequence). CDR3 nucleotides: TGTTCCAGCAGCTTAAGGTCGGCTAGCCCCCCTTCCTACGAGCAGTACTTC. This translates into CSSSLRSASPPSYEQYF.

V usage is TRBV4-1 and J usage is TRBJ1-3; D unresolved. CDR3 length equals 17 residues. Trimming removed 4 bases at V and 0 bases at J, with 16 bases between. CDR1 and CDR2 from the germline V gene are MGHRA and YSYEKL. The CDR3 coding sequence is TGCGCCAGCAGCCCCCTTTTTAGGGAGGGCTCTGGAAACACCATATATTTT. Amino acid sequence: CASSPLFREGSGNTIYF.

The gene calls are TRBV27 and TRBJ2-1, with D unclear. CDR1 is MNHEY, CDR2 SMNVEV, per germline (reference sequence). V lost 2 bases and J lost 6, with 14 bases in between. CDR3 length: 15 residues. The CDR3 reads CASSLPGSKINEQFF. CDR3 nucleotides: TGTGCCAGCAGTTTACCCGGGTCAAAAATCAATGAGCAGTTCTTC.

V usage is TRBV10-1 and J usage is TRBJ2-5; 9 nucleotides align to TRBD2. V was clipped by 1 base and J by 4 bases; unmatched bases: 10. Per the germline V gene, CDR1 is WNHNN and CDR2 is SYGVQD (reference sequence). This CDR3 has 17 amino acids. Written as DNA, the CDR3 is TGCGCCAGCAGTGAGTGGGGCTCGACTAGCGGAAGAGAGACCCAGTACTTC. Protein sequence: CASSEWGSTSGRETQYF.

As regards this clone: Other DNA sequences in this specimen translate into the identical CDR3. The chain uses TRBV11-2 and TRBJ1-3; perhaps TRBD1 as D (5 bases). CDR1 and CDR2 from the germline V gene are SGHAT and FQNNGV. CDR3 length: 16 residues. V was trimmed by 4 bases and J by 4 bases, leaving 17 bases between them. DNA of the CDR3: TGTGCCAGCAGCTCCCAATCGGGGGTGCAAGGAAACACCATATATTTT. Protein: CASSSQSGVQGNTIYF.

This clone has a handful of counts. This chain connects TRBV5-1 to TRBJ2-1, with 8 nucleotides matching TRBD1. There are 15 residues in the CDR3. Germline values: CDR1 SGHRS, CDR2 YFSETQ. V lost 4 bases and J lost 4; bases outside the gene matches: 7. The CDR3 loop is CASSPGTGGYNEQFF. The CDR3 DNA reads TGCGCCAGCAGCCCGGGAACAGGGGGTTACAATGAGCAGTTCTTC.

V usage is TRBV29-1 and J usage is TRBJ1-2; 7 bases are shared with TRBD1. The V gene's germline CDR1 is SQVTM and CDR2 ANQGSEA. V shed 6 bases, J shed 13 bases, and the junction held 20 bases outside the gene matches. The CDR3 is 14 amino acids. CDR3 DNA sequence: TGCAGCGTACTGCACTACCGGACAGGCTGGATTAGCACCTTC. Translation gives CSVLHYRTGWISTF.

The chain combines TRBV9 with TRBJ2-3, with 9 bases fitting TRBD1. Germline V gene lookup returns CDR1 SGDLS and CDR2 YYNGEE. The CDR3 extends over 14 amino acids. The V segment lost 4 bases and the J segment 7 bases; nucleotides outside the gene matches: 7. CDR3 coding DNA: TGTGCCAGCAGCCAAGGGACAGGGACGAATACGCAGTATTTT. Amino acids: CASSQGTGTNTQYF. Drawing the rest from reference TRBV9 and TRBJ2-3, the complete variable domain is DSGVTQTPKHLITATGQRVTLRCSPRSGDLSVYWYQQSLDQGLQFLIQYYNGEERAKGNILERFSAQQFPDLHSELNLSSLELGDSALYFCASSQGTGTNTQYFGPGTRLTVL.

The chain employs TRBV5-1 and TRBJ2-5, with a weak D call TRBD2 (6 bases). The CDR3 is made up of 15 amino acids. Germline CDR1 reads SGHRS; CDR2 reads YFSETQ. Trimming shortened V by 1 base and J by 3 bases, and 13 bases separated the two germline ends. The CDR3 DNA is TGCGCCAGCAGCTTGCGTGCAGCGGGTGAAGAGACCCAGTACTTC. This translates into CASSLRAAGEETQYF.